The clone carrying this T cell receptor (beta chain) showed up just a few times. Antigen unknown. These data belong to a study of post-analysis software for immune sequencing data. Whole-study context: Both relapsing-remitting and secondary progressive multiple sclerosis featured among the disease courses, as did progressive-relapsing multiple sclerosis. Overall study results and limits: Five TRBV segments, including TRBV5-6, TRBV5-1 and TRBV20-1, were more frequent in patients than controls.

The CDR3 is 15 residues long. V gave up 1 base and J gave up 5 bases, with 14 bases separating them. CDR1 and CDR2 from the germline V gene are SGHVS and FNYEAQ. Prepared libraries of TCR beta cDNA carried unique molecular identifiers. TCRdb fed the PCR reads into MiXCR, producing one record per CDR3 protein. The table has roughly 800,000 distinct CDR3 sequences, about 32% seen once. The genes are TRBV7-6 and TRBJ1-1, with TRBD1 as a possible D gene (5 bases). The clonotype originates from a girl aged 10 to 17 with multiple sclerosis. Sample: blood. The CDR3 nucleotides read TGTGCCAGCAGCTTAGTGGTCGGGGGAAGAACTGAAGCTTTCTTT. The encoded protein is CASSLVVGGRTEAFF.